These 5 T cell receptor beta chains share one sample of origin, sequenced in a study of T cells after yellow fever vaccination. TCRdb re-derived calls from the 5' RACE reads in MiXCR, one entry per CDR3 protein. The sample has some 560,000 distinct CDR3 sequences; around a sixth are singletons. Source: PBMCs, taken about 5 days after the first yellow fever vaccination. Source of these receptors: a young man who received the YFV17D yellow fever vaccine.

The chain links TRBV4-1 to TRBJ2-5; D not certain. This CDR3 region has 16 residues. CDR1 is MGHRA, CDR2 YSYEKL, per germline. V was trimmed by 3 bases and J by 5 bases, leaving 19 bases between them. In DNA form, the CDR3 reads TGCGCCAGCAGCCATCCCGACGGGTCCTGGGGTGAGACCCAGTACTTC. It translates to CASSHPDGSWGETQYF.

This clonotype was counted between two and nine times. The chain joins TRBV20-1 to TRBJ1-1; D ambiguous. CDR3 length: 13 amino acids. CDR1 and CDR2 (germline): DFQATT, SNEGSKA (reference sequence). The germline V and J ends were trimmed by 6 bases and 5 bases, with 16 bases remaining between them. DNA for the CDR3: TGCAGTGCCCAGTTGACAATCAGGACTGAAGCTTTCTTT. It yields the protein CSAQLTIRTEAFF.

The rearrangement uses TRBV3-1 and TRBJ1-1; D is unresolved. In germline, CDR1 is LGHDT, CDR2 YNNKEL (reference sequence). There are 13 residues in the CDR3. V dropped 3 bases and J dropped 1 base, with 6 bases sitting between them. This CDR3 is CASSHNQNTEAFF. In DNA, the CDR3 is TGTGCCAGCAGCCATAACCAGAACACTGAAGCTTTCTTT. Supplemented by reference TRBV3-1 and TRBJ1-1, the full variable domain reads DTAVSQTPKYLVTQMGNDKSIKCEQNLGHDTMYWYKQDSKKFLKIMFSYNNKELIINETVPNRFSPKSPDKAHLNLHINSLELGDSAVYFCASSHNQNTEAFFGQGTRLTVV.

This clonotype was detected a few times. This chain links TRBV28 with TRBJ2-7; a possible D gene is TRBD2 (5 bases). CDR3 length equals 13 residues. Looked up from germline, CDR1 is MDHEN and CDR2 is SYDVKM. The V and J ends lost 5 bases and 7 bases respectively, with 15 bases between them. Here the CDR3 DNA reads TGTGCCAGCAGTCTACTACCATCGGGGGAGCAGTACGTC. As protein: CASSLLPSGEQYV.

V is TRBV20-1 and J is TRBJ1-3; D gene ambiguous. Per the germline V gene, CDR1 is DFQATT and CDR2 is SNEGSKA (reference sequence). CDR3 size: 14 residues. Deletions cut 1 base from V and 2 bases from J, with 9 bases between. CDR3 sequence (DNA): TGCAGTGCTAGAGTACCTGATGCTGGAAACACCATATATTTT. Its translation is CSARVPDAGNTIYF.